The 22 T cell receptor beta chains below were found in one sample sequenced in a study of cytotoxic CD8 clonotypes in ibrutinib-treated CLL. The data were produced by immunoSEQ multiplex PCR, yet TCRdb's version contains in-frame clones alone and is incomplete. This table has almost 250,000 clones, 70% appearing once. Sample: PBMCs, taken after 24 months of ibrutinib treatment. These receptors were collected from a human donor with chronic lymphocytic leukemia.

The chain employs TRBV19 and TRBJ2-1; D is ambiguous. Trimming cost V 0 bases and J 5 bases, with 17 bases left between them. The CDR3 has 17 residues. Germline V gene data show CDR1 as LNHDA and CDR2 as SQIVND (reference sequence). The CDR3 DNA sequence: TGTGCCAGTAGTATAGACACGGCGCCTGTAAATCACAATGAGCAGTTCTTC. It codes for CASSIDTAPVNHNEQFF.

V and J are TRBV28 and TRBJ2-1; the match to TRBD2 covers 8 bases. J gave up 5 bases and V 8 bases, and 5 bases lay outside the gene matches. This CDR3 comprises 13 residues. Looked up from germline, CDR1 is MDHEN and CDR2 is SYDVKM. The CDR3 sequence is CASLEAGDNEQFF. The DNA of the CDR3 is TGTGCCAGCCTGGAAGCGGGAGACAATGAGCAGTTCTTC.

V and J are TRBV9 and TRBJ2-6; D is possibly TRBD1 or TRBD2 (5 bases each). This CDR3 region has 18 residues. Trimming pared 3 bases from V and 0 bases from J, leaving 16 bases between. Germline V gene data show CDR1 as SGDLS and CDR2 as YYNGEE. DNA of the CDR3: TGTGCCAGCAGCGCCCGGGACGTAGGAGGCTCTGGGGCCAACGTCCTGACTTTC. This gives the protein CASSARDVGGSGANVLTF.

This chain uses TRBV5-8 with TRBJ1-1; the D is unclear. This CDR3 has 11 residues. CDR1 and CDR2 from the germline V gene are SGHTS and YDEGEE. V lost 4 bases and J 11 bases, leaving 12 bases between the germline ends. In DNA form, the CDR3 reads TGTGCCAGCAGCCCGGATAATGAGGCTTTCTTT. Translated, it gives CASSPDNEAFF.

This clone occurred once. This chain connects TRBV27 to TRBJ2-2, with D hard to call. With 5 bases removed from V and 7 bases from J, the gap between germline ends came to 11 bases. The V gene's germline CDR1 is MNHEY and CDR2 SMNVEV (reference sequence). CDR3 length: 13 residues. DNA for the CDR3: TGTGCCAGCAGTCAAGCCCCAGTCGGGGAGCTGTTTTTT. This gives the protein CASSQAPVGELFF.

The J gene is TRBJ2-7, the V gene TRBV27; TRBD2 might be the D (6 bases). The CDR3 is 15 amino acids. In germline, CDR1 is MNHEY, CDR2 SMNVEV (reference sequence). The V gene lost 7 bases and the J gene lost 7 bases, with 23 bases spanning the gap. Written as DNA, the CDR3 is TGTGCCAGCAACGACCGGGGGAGCCAAGAGGAGGAGCAGTACTTC. Its translation is CASNDRGSQEEEQYF.

This rearrangement joins TRBV28 to TRBJ2-1; 15 positions match TRBD2. V was clipped by 3 bases and J by 5 bases; unmatched bases: 8. Germline V CDR1 and CDR2: MDHEN, SYDVKM. This CDR3 has 18 amino acids. This chain's CDR3 is CASSFLGTSGRSHNEQFF. DNA for the CDR3: TGTGCCAGCAGTTTTTTAGGGACTAGCGGGAGGTCCCACAATGAGCAGTTCTTC.

The CDR3 coding sequence is TGTGCCAGCAGTCAGAACGGGGGCTATGGCTACACCTTC. Its protein is CASSQNGGYGYTF. The chain has TRBV6-5 and TRBJ1-2; perhaps TRBD1 as D (5 bases). V was pared by 5 bases and J by 4 bases, with 11 bases between. The length of the CDR3 is 13 residues. Germline CDR1 reads MNHEY; CDR2 reads SVGAGI.

The chain carries TRBV18 and TRBJ2-5; D call uncertain. Germline CDR1 KGHSH, CDR2 LQKENI. Between the trimmed V and J ends, which lost 0 bases and 5 bases, there was a span of 13 bases. The CDR3 runs to 15 residues. As DNA, the CDR3 is TGTGCCAGCTCACCACCCGGCTCCCAAGGGGAGACCCAGTACTTC. Encoded protein: CASSPPGSQGETQYF.

This clone appeared once. The rearrangement links TRBV5-4 to TRBJ1-4; D possibly corresponds to TRBD1 (6 bases). Germline CDR1 reads SGHNT; CDR2 reads YYREEE (reference sequence). CDR3 length: 14 residues. Trimming took 4 bases from V and 6 from J, leaving 13 bases between them. The CDR3 loop is CASSPTRGDEKLFF. In DNA, the CDR3 is TGTGCCAGCAGCCCCACCAGGGGCGATGAAAAACTGTTTTTT.

The chain employs TRBV18 and TRBJ2-7; D gene ambiguous. Trimming took 3 bases from V and 4 from J, leaving 16 bases between them. The CDR3 has 15 residues. The V gene's germline CDR1 is KGHSH and CDR2 LQKENI. CDR3 amino acids: CASSPTHTAFYEQYF. CDR3 nucleotides: TGTGCCAGCTCACCCACCCATACCGCCTTTTACGAGCAGTACTTC.

This clone was counted a few times. The chain links TRBV10-3 to TRBJ1-2; D uncertain. The ends were cut back, 2 bases at V and 6 bases at J, with 7 bases in the middle. CDR1 is ENHRY, CDR2 SYGVKD, per germline. The length of the CDR3 is 12 residues. CDR3 protein: CAISEGWNGYTF. The CDR3 DNA follows: TGTGCCATCAGTGAGGGGTGGAATGGCTACACCTTC.

This clone was counted once. The chain carries TRBV30 and TRBJ1-5, with D possibly matching TRBD1 (6 bases). The CDR3 consists of 17 residues. Looked up from germline, CDR1 is GTSNPN and CDR2 is SVGIG (reference sequence). The ends were cut back, 4 bases at V and 3 bases at J, with 22 bases in the middle. The CDR3, as DNA: TGTGCCTGGAACCAACCGGGCACTCGGGGGGCCAATCAGCCCCAGCATTTT. Its translation is CAWNQPGTRGANQPQHF.

This clone has just a few counts. The chain combines TRBV5-6 with TRBJ2-7; D is perhaps TRBD1 (6 bases). V was trimmed by 2 bases and J by 3 bases, leaving 12 bases between them. Germline assignment: CDR1 SGHDT and CDR2 YYEEEE. The CDR3 is 14 amino acids. DNA of the CDR3: TGTGCCAGCAGCTTAACCGGACAGATCTACGAGCAGTACTTC. Translating gives CASSLTGQIYEQYF.

The gene calls are TRBV27 and TRBJ2-7; 12 bases are shared with TRBD2. This CDR3 comprises 15 residues. V shed 6 bases, J shed 4 bases, and the junction held 7 bases outside the gene matches. Germline V gene data show CDR1 as MNHEY and CDR2 as SMNVEV (reference sequence). CDR3 nucleotide sequence: TGTGCCAGCAGCCCCCGACTAGCGGGAGTTTACGAGCAGTACTTC. Protein: CASSPRLAGVYEQYF.

This clone was detected a few times. The chain has TRBV4-2 and TRBJ1-2; TRBD1 matches at 7 bases. CDR3 length: 14 amino acids. The trim removed 1 base at V and 3 bases at J, leaving 2 bases unmatched. Germline V gene sequence: CDR1 LGHNA, CDR2 YNFKEQ. The CDR3 loop is CASSQVTGDYGYTF. CDR3 sequence (DNA): TGTGCCAGCAGCCAAGTAACAGGGGACTATGGCTACACCTTC.

The chain is built from TRBV19 and TRBJ1-5, with D perhaps TRBD1 (6 bases). Per the germline V gene, CDR1 is LNHDA and CDR2 is SQIVND (reference sequence). The V end was cut by 4 bases, the J end by 5 bases, with 15 bases between. The CDR3 runs to 15 residues. CDR3 sequence: CASSNYRDEDQPQHF. The CDR3 nucleotides read TGTGCCAGTAGTAACTACAGGGATGAGGATCAGCCCCAGCATTTT.

This clone has a handful of counts. This sequence joins TRBV27 and TRBJ1-5, with D maybe TRBD1 (6 bases). Between the trimmed V and J ends, which lost 2 bases and 9 bases, there was a span of 17 bases. Germline loops: CDR1 MNHEY, CDR2 SMNVEV (reference sequence). The CDR3 consists of 15 residues. CDR3 in amino acids: CASSLGQGPDGPQHF. The CDR3 coding sequence is TGTGCCAGCAGTTTAGGGCAGGGGCCAGACGGGCCCCAGCATTTT.

The chain links TRBV27 to TRBJ2-4; TRBD1 is a possible D gene (6 bases). Trimming stripped 5 bases from V and 7 bases from J, with 15 bases between. Germline-derived CDR1 and CDR2 are MNHEY and SMNVEV (reference sequence). The CDR3 sequence is 14 residues long. The CDR3 sequence: CASSPGTLGNIQYF. CDR3 in DNA: TGTGCCAGCAGTCCAGGGACACTCGGGAACATTCAGTACTTC.

The V gene is TRBV6-5, the J gene TRBJ1-1, with D uncertain. V dropped 5 bases and J dropped 6 bases, with 10 bases sitting between them. Looked up from germline, CDR1 is MNHEY and CDR2 is SVGAGI. The CDR3 has 12 amino acids. CDR3 DNA: TGTGCCAGCAGTACCCGGACCTCTGAAGCTTTCTTT. This sequence encodes CASSTRTSEAFF.

This clone was observed a single time. The chain links TRBV27 to TRBJ2-7; D is tentatively TRBD1 or TRBD2 (6 bases each). The germline V gene encodes CDR1 MNHEY and CDR2 SMNVEV (reference sequence). This CDR3 comprises 13 residues. Trimming stripped 5 bases from V and 7 bases from J, with 15 bases between. CDR3 DNA sequence: TGTGCCAGCAGTCCCAAGGGGGGAAGGGAGCAGTACTTC. Protein sequence: CASSPKGGREQYF.

In nucleotides, the CDR3 is TGTGCCACCAGCACCCGGGACAGGGGGCCCGAGCAGTACTTC. This encodes CATSTRDRGPEQYF. The J gene is TRBJ2-7, the V gene TRBV15; TRBD1 matches 12 bases. Germline CDR1 is LNHNV and CDR2 is YYDKDF (reference sequence). Trimming cost V 4 bases and J 6 bases; bases outside gene matches: 4. The CDR3 spans 14 residues.